Shown below are 9 T cell receptor beta chains from a single sample sequenced in a study of blood T cells in healthy people across ages. Next came a second PCR, run for 7 to 11 cycles, which used a sample-barcoded 5' primer along with a J-beta primer mix. MiXCR was run by TCRdb on the 5' RACE reads, yielding one entry per CDR3 protein. The table records more than 500,000 distinct CDR3 sequences, roughly a quarter of them present only once. This same sample was also taken into another study, of T cells of mothers and their children.

Sequencing was carried out using blood. The receptors were gathered from a boy aged 2 to 9 in good health.

The gene calls are TRBV7-3 and TRBJ1-1, with D perhaps matching TRBD1 (5 bases). The V and J ends lost 5 bases and 6 bases respectively, with 13 bases between them. The germline V gene has CDR1 SGHTA and CDR2 FQGTGA. The CDR3 sequence is 13 residues long. Written as DNA, the CDR3 is TGTGCCAGCAGCCCCGAGGGGTACGCTGAAGCTTTCTTT. It codes for CASSPEGYAEAFF.

This clonotype showed up just a few times. The V call is TRBV12-5, the J call TRBJ2-4; D might be TRBD1 (7 bases). CDR1 and CDR2 from the germline V gene are LGHNT and FRNRAP. Deletions cut 6 bases from V and 5 bases from J, with 11 bases between. CDR3 length: 13 amino acids. In DNA, the CDR3 is TGTGCTAGTGGCCGCGGGACAGAAAACATTCAGTACTTC. It specifies CASGRGTENIQYF.

J is TRBJ2-1 and V is TRBV7-2; D may be TRBD1 (6 bases). The J call may be faulty, since TRBJ2-7 better matches the DNA end. Per germline, CDR1 SGHTA and CDR2 FQGNSA. This CDR3 region has 14 residues. The CDR3 DNA reads as TGTGCCAGCAGCTTTACGGACAGCTACTACGAGCAGTACTTC. This encodes CASSFTDSYYEQYF.

This chain links TRBV5-1 with TRBJ1-2; TRBD1 is a possible D gene (5 bases). CDR3 length: 12 amino acids. Germline V CDR1 and CDR2: SGHRS, YFSETQ. V gave up 7 bases and J gave up 6 bases, with 13 bases separating them. The CDR3 coding sequence is TGCGCCAGCGAGGACAAGATGGATGGCTACACCTTC. Translating it yields CASEDKMDGYTF.

The CDR3 DNA reads TGCGCCAGCAGCTATGGACAGGGTGGGAACACCGGGGAGCTGTTTTTT. Protein: CASSYGQGGNTGELFF. The V call is TRBV5-1, the J call TRBJ2-2, with 8 bases that match TRBD1. This CDR3 region has 16 residues. Per the germline V gene, CDR1 is SGHRS and CDR2 is YFSETQ. Trimming cost V 3 bases and J 1 base; bases outside gene matches: 5. The full variable domain, in which reference TRBV5-1 and TRBJ2-2 provide the parts outside the CDR3, is KAGVTQTPRYLIKTRGQQVTLSCSPISGHRSVSWYQQTPGQGLQFLFEYFSETQRNKGNFPGRFSGRQFSNSRSEMNVSTLELGDSALYLCASSYGQGGNTGELFFGEGSRLTVL.

This clonotype has only a few counts. V usage is TRBV27 and J usage is TRBJ1-2, with 7 nucleotides matching TRBD1. The length of the CDR3 is 13 residues. With 3 bases clipped from V and 4 bases from J, the junction kept 2 bases outside the gene matches. From germline, CDR1 is MNHEY and CDR2 SMNVEV (reference sequence). Written as DNA, the CDR3 is TGTGCCAGCAGTTTTGGGACAGCCTATGGCTACACCTTC. It specifies CASSFGTAYGYTF.

This CDR3 is CASSPTGQSYEQYF. CDR3 in DNA: TGTGCCAGCAGTCCTACGGGACAAAGCTACGAGCAGTACTTC. The genes are TRBV12-3 or TRBV12-4 and TRBJ2-5; maybe TRBD1 (6 bases). The assigned J gene may be wrong: the sequence end matches TRBJ2-7 better. The CDR3 loop spans 14 amino acids.

The J gene is TRBJ2-5, the V gene TRBV11-2; weak D call: TRBD2 (6 bases). CDR3 length equals 16 residues. Germline V gene sequence: CDR1 SGHAT, CDR2 FQNNGV. The V end was cut by 3 bases, the J end by 5 bases, with 19 bases between. The CDR3 DNA follows: TGTGCCAGCAGCTTTGGGGGTACTAGGGCGGGGGAGACCCAGTACTTC. Its protein is CASSFGGTRAGETQYF. Full variable domain (outside the CDR3, taken from reference TRBV11-2 and TRBJ2-5): EAGVAQSPRYKIIEKRQSVAFWCNPISGHATLYWYQQILGQGPKLLIQFQNNGVVDDSQLPKDRFSAERLKGVDSTLKIQPAKLEDSAVYLCASSFGGTRAGETQYFGPGTRLLVL.

The chain employs TRBV20-1 and TRBJ2-7; D is ambiguous. Trimming left V 5 bases short and J 2 bases short, with 22 bases between. In germline, CDR1 is DFQATT, CDR2 SNEGSKA (reference sequence). The CDR3 has 16 amino acids. The CDR3 is CSAFGKDPDVPYEQYF. The CDR3 DNA follows: TGCAGTGCTTTTGGGAAGGACCCGGACGTCCCCTACGAGCAGTACTTC.